Listed here are 25 T cell receptor beta chains from one sample, sequenced in a study of blood T cell repertoires in COVID-19. Only in-frame clones appear in the TCRdb table, and some are missing; sequencing was by immunoSEQ multiplex PCR. The table lists 150,000 to 200,000 clones, roughly 90% of them singletons, with 0.5% to 0.6% in the top ten. The sample consisted of peripheral blood. The receptors shown here come from a man in his fifties with acute or convalescent COVID-19.

J is TRBJ1-2 and V is TRBV7-2, with D hard to call. The CDR3 contains 14 residues. Germline CDR1 is SGHTA and CDR2 is FQGNSA. Trimming cost V 6 bases and J 0 bases, with 11 bases left between them. The CDR3: CASSSGRTNYGYTF. In DNA form, the CDR3 reads TGTGCCAGCAGTTCCGGGAGGACTAACTATGGCTACACCTTC.

The chain employs TRBV19 and TRBJ2-2; maybe TRBD1 (5 bases). CDR3 length: 15 residues. Germline assignment: CDR1 LNHDA and CDR2 SQIVND (reference sequence). Trimming shortened V by 7 bases and J by 4 bases, and 16 bases separated the two germline ends. The CDR3 nucleotides read TGTGCCAGTACCCTGAGAGAAAGGGGCACCGGGGAGCTGTTTTTT. Translating it yields CASTLRERGTGELFF.

The V call is TRBV6-4, the J call TRBJ2-1; TRBD2 aligns across 7 bases. The ends lost 8 bases at V and 2 bases at J; junction bases unmatched: 9. The CDR3 loop spans 15 amino acids. Germline V gene sequence: CDR1 MRHNA, CDR2 SNTAGT. For the CDR3, the DNA is TGTGCCAGCTCCCCGAGAGCGGGACCCTACAATGAGCAGTTCTTC. This translates into CASSPRAGPYNEQFF.

The rearrangement links TRBV19 to TRBJ2-2; 9 bases are a match to TRBD1. The trim removed 2 bases at V and 6 bases at J, leaving 7 bases unmatched. This CDR3 region has 16 residues. Germline V lookup: CDR1 LNHDA, CDR2 SQIVND (reference sequence). As DNA, the CDR3 is TGTGCCAGTAGTATAACAGGGGGCCCCCCAGCCGGGGAGCTGTTTTTT. It specifies CASSITGGPPAGELFF. Looking up the rest from reference TRBV19 and TRBJ2-2 gives the full variable domain: DGGITQSPKYLFRKEGQNVTLSCEQNLNHDAMYWYRQDPGQGLRLIYYSQIVNDFQKGDIAEGYSVSREKKESFPLTVTSAQKNPTAFYLCASSITGGPPAGELFFGEGSRLTVL.

The chain combines TRBV5-1 with TRBJ2-1; 14 bases are a match to TRBD2. J was trimmed by 1 base and V by 1 base; bases with no gene match: 7. CDR1 and CDR2 (germline): SGHRS, YFSETQ. The CDR3 has 19 residues. As DNA, the CDR3 is TGCGCCAGCAGCTTGTTAAGGACTAGCGGGAGGATTTCCTACAATGAGCAGTTCTTC. Translated, it gives CASSLLRTSGRISYNEQFF. The full variable domain, rest sourced from reference TRBV5-1 and TRBJ2-1, is KAGVTQTPRYLIKTRGQQVTLSCSPISGHRSVSWYQQTPGQGLQFLFEYFSETQRNKGNFPGRFSGRQFSNSRSEMNVSTLELGDSALYLCASSLLRTSGRISYNEQFFGPGTRLTVL.

The chain joins TRBV10-3 to TRBJ1-5; 8 bases are shared with TRBD1. The CDR3 has 14 residues. Germline V gene sequence: CDR1 ENHRY, CDR2 SYGVKD. With V trimmed by 5 bases and J by 2 bases, 2 bases remained unmatched. CDR3 loop: CAISPTGGNQPQHF. In nucleotides, the CDR3 is TGTGCCATCAGTCCGACAGGGGGCAATCAGCCCCAGCATTTT.

About this clone itself: One end of the junction does not line up with germline, which may come from a read error. This chain uses TRBV4-3 with TRBJ1-5; a possible D gene is TRBD1 (6 bases). CDR3 length equals 15 residues. Germline-derived CDR1 and CDR2 are LGHNA and YSLEER. CDR3 sequence (DNA): TGCCCCAGCAGCCAAGGGGGGGGGAGCAATCAGCCCCAGCATTTT. It is translated as CPSSQGGGSNQPQHF.

The rearrangement joins TRBV3-1 (or the pseudogene TRBV3-2) to TRBJ1-5; TRBD1 is a possible D gene (5 bases). The CDR3 runs to 16 residues. V lost 2 bases and J lost 1, with 12 bases in between. Looked up from germline, CDR1 is LGHDT and CDR2 is YNNKEL (reference sequence). CDR3 amino acids: CASSQRGGGSNQPQHF. Written as DNA, the CDR3 is TGTGCCAGCAGCCAACGCGGGGGTGGGAGCAATCAGCCCCAGCATTTT.

This rearrangement joins TRBV19 to TRBJ2-1, with 7 bases aligning to TRBD1. There are 14 residues in the CDR3. With 7 bases clipped from V and 8 bases from J, the junction kept 11 bases outside the gene matches. CDR1 LNHDA and CDR2 SQIVND come from the germline V gene (reference sequence). For the CDR3, the DNA is TGTGCCAGTAACCCAAGGGGGCTGAGCCATGAGCAGTTCTTC. As protein: CASNPRGLSHEQFF.

The V and J genes are TRBV12-3 or TRBV12-4 and TRBJ1-2; D unclear. V lost 3 bases and J lost 8, with 13 bases in between. This CDR3 region has 13 residues. The CDR3 reads CASSLSLFSGYTF. CDR3 DNA sequence: TGTGCCAGCAGTTTGAGCCTATTCTCCGGCTACACCTTC.

The V and J genes are TRBV7-9 and TRBJ1-1; D not resolved. This CDR3 is built from 12 residues. CDR1 is SEHNR, CDR2 FQNEAQ, per germline (reference sequence). Trimming stripped 4 bases from V and 3 bases from J, with 6 bases between. CDR3 DNA: TGTGCCAGCAGCTACGGGGACACTGAAGCTTTCTTT. Its translation is CASSYGDTEAFF.

The rearrangement links TRBV3-1 (or the pseudogene TRBV3-2) to TRBJ1-4; 9 bases match TRBD1. Germline values: CDR1 LGHDT, CDR2 YNNKEL (reference sequence). Trimming removed 4 bases from V and 7 bases from J; junction bases left unmatched: 7. The CDR3 contains 15 residues. The CDR3, as DNA: TGTGCCAGCAGCCCCCAAACAGGGGGCCGTGAAAAACTGTTTTTT. As protein: CASSPQTGGREKLFF.

This clone was counted between two and nine times. The chain uses TRBV27 and TRBJ2-7; the D is unclear. Trimming stripped 2 bases from V and 2 bases from J, with 7 bases between. CDR1 is MNHEY and CDR2 is SMNVEV in the germline V gene (reference sequence). The CDR3 runs to 13 residues. The CDR3 protein is CASSLRATYEQYF. CDR3 DNA sequence: TGTGCCAGCAGTTTACGAGCTACCTACGAGCAGTACTTC.

This clone was counted once. The chain couples TRBV19 to TRBJ2-7, with 7 bases matching TRBD1. The V gene's germline CDR1 is LNHDA and CDR2 SQIVND (reference sequence). V gave up 0 bases and J gave up 3 bases; unmatched junction bases: 14. This CDR3 spans 18 amino acids. The CDR3 coding sequence is TGTGCCAGTAGTATAGAGTCGTTTATTACAGGGGCCTTCTACGAGCAGTACTTC. Its protein is CASSIESFITGAFYEQYF.

The V and J genes are TRBV14 and TRBJ2-1; D gene uncertain. Deletions cut 1 base from V and 1 base from J, with 8 bases between. CDR1 is SGHDN and CDR2 is FVKESK in the germline V gene. The CDR3 contains 15 residues. The CDR3 loop reads CASSQGQRSYNEQFF. The CDR3 DNA sequence: TGTGCCAGCAGCCAAGGCCAGCGTTCCTACAATGAGCAGTTCTTC.

J is TRBJ2-5 and V is TRBV11-1; no clear D. The length of the CDR3 is 15 residues. CDR1 is SGHAT, CDR2 FQDESV, per germline (reference sequence). The ends were cut back, 2 bases at V and 2 bases at J, with 12 bases in the middle. This chain's CDR3 is CASSLLIGLQETQYF. The DNA for the CDR3 is TGTGCCAGCAGCTTACTAATCGGTCTACAAGAGACCCAGTACTTC.

This chain joins TRBV6-6 and TRBJ2-1; the match to TRBD2 covers 7 bases. J was trimmed by 10 bases and V by 6 bases; bases with no gene match: 9. This CDR3 has 13 residues. Germline lookup yields CDR1 MNHNY and CDR2 SVGAGI (reference sequence). CDR3 region: CASSETAGREQFF. DNA of the CDR3: TGTGCCAGCAGCGAAACCGCCGGGAGGGAGCAGTTCTTC.

This rearrangement joins TRBV6-2 or TRBV6-3 to TRBJ2-1, with unresolved D. CDR1 is MNHEY and CDR2 is SVGEGT in the germline V gene. V lost 4 bases and J 3 bases, leaving 7 bases between the germline ends. The CDR3 runs to 13 residues. CDR3 sequence (DNA): TGTGCCAGCAGTTTCGTCAGCTACAATGAGCAGTTCTTC. Amino acids: CASSFVSYNEQFF.

This chain joins TRBV19 and TRBJ2-1; 10 bases fit TRBD1. Germline CDR1 reads LNHDA; CDR2 reads SQIVND (reference sequence). The CDR3 is 18 amino acids. The trim removed 1 base at V and 3 bases at J, leaving 9 bases unmatched. The CDR3 region has the DNA TGTGCCAGTAGTATAGCGGGGACAGGGGTCCCTAACTACAATGAGCAGTTCTTC. Translation: CASSIAGTGVPNYNEQFF.

V is TRBV27 and J is TRBJ1-2, with 8 bases aligning to TRBD1. J lost 4 bases, V lost 3 bases, and 1 base had no gene match. This CDR3 spans 13 amino acids. Germline CDR1 and CDR2: MNHEY and SMNVEV (reference sequence). The CDR3 bases are TGTGCCAGCAGTTTGACAGGGGCCTATGGCTACACCTTC. This translates into CASSLTGAYGYTF.

The genes are TRBV4-2 and TRBJ1-3; 8 bases agree with TRBD1. The CDR3 consists of 16 residues. V lost 0 bases to trimming and J lost 1 base; unmatched junction nucleotides: 2. Germline-derived CDR1 and CDR2 are LGHNA and YNFKEQ. CDR3 sequence (DNA): TGTGCCAGCAGCCAAGAACAGGGGGAATCTGGAAACACCATATATTTT. It translates to CASSQEQGESGNTIYF.

This chain joins TRBV28 and TRBJ1-4, with D possibly being TRBD1 (6 bases). V lost 5 bases, J lost 7 bases, and 17 bases lay in between. The CDR3 has 15 amino acids. Germline lookup yields CDR1 MDHEN and CDR2 SYDVKM. The CDR3 spells CASSPGGQGLEKLFF. The CDR3 coding sequence is TGTGCCAGCAGTCCCGGGGGGCAGGGCCTTGAAAAACTGTTTTTT.

The count of this clone is one. The genes are TRBV9 and TRBJ1-1; 8 nucleotides match TRBD1. The CDR3 extends over 18 amino acids. Germline values: CDR1 SGDLS, CDR2 YYNGEE. V shed 3 bases and J 6 bases; nucleotides not matched to a gene: 19. The CDR3 loop reads CASSGLDLGQGGKAEAFF. The CDR3 DNA is TGTGCCAGCAGCGGTCTCGACCTAGGACAGGGCGGGAAGGCTGAAGCTTTCTTT.

The gene calls are TRBV25-1 and TRBJ1-2, with 8 bases aligning to TRBD1. From germline, CDR1 is MGHDK and CDR2 SYGVNS. Germline trimming cut 4 bases from V and 8 bases from J; bases unmatched to any gene: 6. The CDR3 runs to 13 residues. CDR3 DNA sequence: TGTGCCAGCAGTGTGACAGGGGTGGGCGGCTACACCTTC. It specifies CASSVTGVGGYTF.

The gene calls are TRBV28 and TRBJ1-5; D call uncertain. V gave up 8 bases and J gave up 4 bases, with 9 bases separating them. Germline V gives CDR1 MDHEN, CDR2 SYDVKM. There are 12 residues in the CDR3. CDR3 nucleotide sequence: TGTGCCAGCCTTACAGTAAATCAGCCCCAGCATTTT. Residues: CASLTVNQPQHF.